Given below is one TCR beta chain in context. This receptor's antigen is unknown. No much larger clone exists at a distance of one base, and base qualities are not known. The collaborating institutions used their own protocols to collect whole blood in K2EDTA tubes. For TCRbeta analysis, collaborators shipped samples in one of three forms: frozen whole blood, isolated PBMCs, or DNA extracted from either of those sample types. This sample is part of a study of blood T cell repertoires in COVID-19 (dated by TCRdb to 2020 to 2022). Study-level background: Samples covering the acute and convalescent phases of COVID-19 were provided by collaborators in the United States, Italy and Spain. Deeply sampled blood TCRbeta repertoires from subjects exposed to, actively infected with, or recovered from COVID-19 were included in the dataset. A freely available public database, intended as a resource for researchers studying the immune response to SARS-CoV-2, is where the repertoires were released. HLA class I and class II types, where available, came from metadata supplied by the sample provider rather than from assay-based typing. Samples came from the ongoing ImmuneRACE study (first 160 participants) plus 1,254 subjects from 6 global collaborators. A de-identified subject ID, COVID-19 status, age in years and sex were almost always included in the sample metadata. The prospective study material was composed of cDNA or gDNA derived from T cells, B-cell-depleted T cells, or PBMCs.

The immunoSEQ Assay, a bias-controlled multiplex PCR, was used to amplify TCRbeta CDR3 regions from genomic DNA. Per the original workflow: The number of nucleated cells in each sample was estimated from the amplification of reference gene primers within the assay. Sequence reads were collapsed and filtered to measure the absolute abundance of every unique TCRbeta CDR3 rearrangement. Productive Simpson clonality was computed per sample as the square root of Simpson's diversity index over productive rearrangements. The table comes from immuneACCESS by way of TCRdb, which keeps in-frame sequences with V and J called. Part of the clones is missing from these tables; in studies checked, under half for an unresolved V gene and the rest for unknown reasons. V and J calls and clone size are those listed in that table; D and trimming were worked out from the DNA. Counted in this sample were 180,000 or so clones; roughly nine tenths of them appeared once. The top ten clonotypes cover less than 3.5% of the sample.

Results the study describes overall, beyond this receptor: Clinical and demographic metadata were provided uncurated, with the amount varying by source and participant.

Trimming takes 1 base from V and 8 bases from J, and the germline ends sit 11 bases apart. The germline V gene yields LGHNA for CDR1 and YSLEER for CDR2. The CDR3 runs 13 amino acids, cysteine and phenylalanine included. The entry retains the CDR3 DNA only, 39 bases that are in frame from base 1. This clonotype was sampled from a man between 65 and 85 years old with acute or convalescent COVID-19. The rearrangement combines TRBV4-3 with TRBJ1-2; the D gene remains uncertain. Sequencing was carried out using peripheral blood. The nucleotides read TGCGCCAGCAGCCAAGGGGAGGCTATGGGCTACACCTTC. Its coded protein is CASSQGEAMGYTF.